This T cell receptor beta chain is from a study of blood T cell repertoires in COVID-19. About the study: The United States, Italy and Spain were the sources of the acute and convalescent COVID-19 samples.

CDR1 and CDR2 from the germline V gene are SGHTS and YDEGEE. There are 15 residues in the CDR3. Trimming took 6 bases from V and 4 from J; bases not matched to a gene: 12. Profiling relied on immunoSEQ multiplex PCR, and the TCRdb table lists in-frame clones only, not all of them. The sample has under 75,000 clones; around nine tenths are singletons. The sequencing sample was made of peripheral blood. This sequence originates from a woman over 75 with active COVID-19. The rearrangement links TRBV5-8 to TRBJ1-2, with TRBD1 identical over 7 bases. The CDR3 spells CASKIPGQRIYGYTF. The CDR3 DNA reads TGTGCCAGCAAAATTCCGGGACAGCGCATCTATGGCTACACCTTC.